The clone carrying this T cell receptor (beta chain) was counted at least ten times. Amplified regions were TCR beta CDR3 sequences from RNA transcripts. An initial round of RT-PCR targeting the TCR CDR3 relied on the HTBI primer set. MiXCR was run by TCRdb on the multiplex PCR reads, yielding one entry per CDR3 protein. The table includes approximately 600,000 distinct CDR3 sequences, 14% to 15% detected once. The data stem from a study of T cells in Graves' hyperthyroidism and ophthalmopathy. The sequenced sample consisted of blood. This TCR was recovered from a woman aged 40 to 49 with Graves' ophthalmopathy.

For the CDR3, the DNA is TGCAGTGCTAACGATCGGAGGGCAGGGGGCGCAGGAAACTATGGCTACACCTTC. This encodes CSANDRRAGGAGNYGYTF. The V and J genes are TRBV20-1 and TRBJ1-2, with 8 bases fitting TRBD1. Looked up from germline, CDR1 is DFQATT and CDR2 is SNEGSKA (reference sequence). Losses at the gene ends were 4 bases for V and 2 bases for J; bases not matched to a gene: 18. The CDR3 consists of 18 residues.